This T cell receptor (beta chain) was identified during a study of vaccination effects on CD4 cells after COVID-19 (dated by TCRdb to 2021 to 2024). Concerning the study at large: In the ViraFEST assay, PBMC were stimulated with viral peptide pools, and antigen-specific CD4+ T cell clonotypes were then identified by expansion using TCR sequencing. Participants received two doses of either the BNT162b2 or the mRNA-1273 mRNA SARS-CoV-2 vaccine. Pre-vaccine samples were drawn from a couple of convalescent patients 16 days and one week before the first dose, at 142 and 148 days after COVID-19 diagnosis. Each well held fewer than 2.5 million PBMC cultured in IMDM containing roughly 5% human AB serum, 8.5 to 10 IU/ml IL-2 and gentamicin, along with 10 ug/ml peptides. SARS-CoV-2 spike-specific CD4+ TCR repertoires from before and after mRNA vaccination were compared in COVID-19 convalescent patients and in infection-naive vaccine recipients. A total of 10 COVID-19 convalescent patients and a handful of SARS-CoV-2-naive healthy vaccine recipients were included in the full study. In the study, cultures from other donors were sequenced using the Oncomine TCR Beta short-read assay on an Illumina iSeq 100.

Paper-wide results and their limitations: Limitations of the study were the small number of convalescent patients and the absence of early post-infection timepoints. In convalescent patients, the post-vaccine spike-reactive repertoire consisted mainly of new vaccine-induced clones, largely distinct from infection-induced clones. Clones induced by infection and clones induced by vaccination both contracted markedly at late timepoints after vaccination, which fits with T cell responses waning over time.

The germline V gene (reference sequence) yields LNHDA for CDR1 and SQIVND for CDR2. V loses 3 bases of germline sequence and J loses 7 bases, and the interval between the two ends is 15 bases. From cysteine to phenylalanine, the CDR3 is 14 amino acids long. The CDR3 DNA has 42 bases and is translated from base 1. After less than 13 days of culture, CD4+ T cells were isolated with the EasySep CD4+ T cell isolation kit. Convalescent patients had PCR-confirmed SARS-CoV-2 infection between March and December 2020, before Alpha, Beta and Delta variants emerged in the United States. Half of the culture medium was replaced with fresh IL-2-containing medium on days 3 and 7. Each peptide stimulation condition was cultured in triplicate wells unless otherwise noted. PBMC were separated from whole blood using Ficoll-Paque Plus gradient centrifugation and were then either cryopreserved at -140C or used fresh. The QIAamp micro DNA kit was used to extract genomic DNA from the cultured CD4+ T cells.

The library was built by means of the immunoSEQ multiplex PCR assay. DNA from the CD4+ T cells that had been cultured and isolated underwent TCR beta CDR3 sequencing. Under the source paper's analysis protocol: Non-productive TCR sequences were removed, reads were trimmed to the CDR3 region, and CDR3s of at least 7 amino acids were retained. The MANAFEST web app was used to identify antigen-specific clonotypes by comparing expansion in peptide wells with expansion in reference cultures. To be called positive, a clone needed expansion at FDR<0.05 compared with the reference and with all other wells, an odds ratio greater than 5, and a frequency greater than 0.1% in two replicate wells. A clonotype was called cross-reactive if it was significantly expanded both in SARS-CoV-2 spike wells and in at least one common cold coronavirus spike condition. Using the stringdist R package, CDR3 similarity was measured by Levenshtein distance, and unrooted trees were constructed with ape in R 3.6.1. TCRdb provides this immuneACCESS table in a form limited to in-frame rearrangements. Some clones are lacking; in checked studies, under half of them reflect an unresolved V gene, and why the rest are absent is not known. From that table come the V and J calls and clone size; the DNA was used to work out D and trimming. The sample table records 40,000 to 60,000 clones; approximately 74% of these occur just once. The top ten clonotypes cover roughly 8.7% of the sample.

On this clone itself: Its target antigen remains unknown. Base qualities are not provided; no much larger clone lies one nucleotide away.

The receptor comes from a human donor who had a prior SARS-CoV-2 infection. This specimen was CD4+ T cells from PBMCs cultured without peptide, taken before COVID-19 vaccination. The chain couples TRBV19 to TRBJ1-2, with a tentative D gene TRBD1 over 6 matching bases. In nucleotide form, the sequence is TGTGCCAGTAGTATCGGGGCAGGGGTGGCTGGCTACACCTTC. This codes for CASSIGAGVAGYTF.